Each of the 30 T cell receptor beta chains below was sequenced from the same sample in a study of CD8+CD57+ T cells in acquired aplastic anemia. TCR beta VDJ and CDR3 profiles were obtained from a genomic DNA template. TCRdb reprocessed the reads with MiXCR, giving one entry per CDR3 protein. The sample gives a few hundred thousand distinct CDR3 sequences, roughly 82% of which show up once; approximately 40% is in the top ten. Sequencing was done on patients that had shown CD8+CD57+ cell expansion by flow cytometry. The sample comprised sorted CD4+, CD8+, or CD8+CD57+ T cells (not recorded which) from PBMCs. The receptors stem from a human donor with aplastic anemia.

The genes are TRBV4-2 and TRBJ2-7; 10 bases are a match to TRBD1. The CDR3 runs 16 residues. The germline V gene encodes CDR1 LGHNA and CDR2 YNFKEQ. With V trimmed by 1 base and J by 0 bases, 3 bases remained unmatched. The CDR3 coding sequence is TGTGCCAGCAGCCAAGTGGGACAGGGGCTCTCCTACGAGCAGTACTTC. Residues: CASSQVGQGLSYEQYF.

Worth noting for this clonotype: One junction end does not reproduce the germline sequence, and a read error may be involved. CDR3 DNA sequence: TGTGCCACCAGCTTAGGGCGGCTAGCCTACGAGCAGTACTTC. It codes for CATSLGRLAYEQYF. The chain is built from TRBV11-1 and TRBJ2-7, with D unresolved. The V gene's germline CDR1 is SGHAT and CDR2 FQDESV (reference sequence). This CDR3 comprises 14 residues.

The chain links TRBV11-1 to TRBJ2-7; TRBD1 or TRBD2 may be the D gene (5 bases each). Germline CDR1 is SGHAT and CDR2 is FQDESV (reference sequence). This CDR3 is built from 15 residues. V lost 5 bases and J 0 bases, leaving 14 bases between the germline ends. The CDR3 loop is CASSNHGTLSYEQYF. The CDR3, as DNA: TGTGCCAGCAGCAACCACGGGACCCTCTCCTACGAGCAGTACTTC. Together with reference TRBV11-1 and TRBJ2-7, the CDR3 gives the full variable domain: EAEVAQSPRYKITEKSQAVAFWCDPISGHATLYWYRQILGQGPELLVQFQDESVVDDSQLPKDRFSAERLKGVDSTLKIQPAELGDSAMYLCASSNHGTLSYEQYFGPGTRLTVT.

In this sample, this clonotype turned up once. The chain carries TRBV5-6 and TRBJ1-1; no clear D gene. Germline CDR1 reads SGHDT; CDR2 reads YYEEEE. V was shortened by 0 bases and J by 2 bases, with 17 bases between the two germline ends. The CDR3 consists of 17 residues. The CDR3 DNA reads TGTGCCAGCAGCTTGGTCCGTTATCAGATTGGAAACACTGAAGCTTTCTTT. The encoded protein is CASSLVRYQIGNTEAFF. Looking up the rest from reference TRBV5-6 and TRBJ1-1 gives the full variable domain: DAGVTQSPTHLIKTRGQQVTLRCSPKSGHDTVSWYQQALGQGPQFIFQYYEEEERQRGNFPDRFSGHQFPNYSSELNVNALLLGDSALYLCASSLVRYQIGNTEAFFGQGTRLTVV.

This clonotype was detected only once. The CDR3 carries no conserved terminal phenylalanine or tryptophan, so it likely arises from a read error. The limits of the CDR3 on the DNA are not certain, so only TCRdb's listed CDR3 is given. The V call is TRBV7-9, the J call TRBJ2-1; the table calls TRBD1, which could not be checked here. Germline V gene lookup returns CDR1 SEHNR and CDR2 FQNEAQ (reference sequence). The CDR3 is 13 amino acids in total, end residues counted. CDR3 sequence reads: CASSAGATHYGYT.

For the CDR3, the DNA is TGTGCCTGCGGAGAAGCTGGGACAGATACGCAGTATTTT. It yields the protein CACGEAGTDTQYF. V and J are TRBV9 and TRBJ2-3; D gene unclear. Trimming cost V 10 bases and J 3 bases, with 15 bases left between them. The germline gives CDR1 SGDLS, CDR2 YYNGEE. The CDR3 covers 13 residues.

This clonotype was found a few times. The CDR3 is CASSLAGGYGTHYLTF. In nucleotides, the CDR3 is TGTGCCAGCAGCTTAGCGGGAGGTTACGGGACCCACTATCTGACTTTC. The rearrangement links TRBV7-8 to TRBJ2-6, with D possibly matching TRBD2 (6 bases). Deletions cut 0 bases from V and 16 bases from J, with 22 bases between. The CDR3 contains 16 residues. Germline V CDR1 and CDR2: SGHVS, FQNEAQ.

As to this clonotype: Sequence at one end of the junction differs from germline and may be a read error. V and J are TRBV11-2 and TRBJ2-7; D call uncertain. From germline, CDR1 is SGHAT and CDR2 FQNNGV. The CDR3 spans 11 residues. The CDR3 region has the DNA TGTGCCAGCGGCACAGCCTACGGGCAGTACTTC. The encoded protein is CASGTAYGQYF.

Note on this clonotype: A junction end diverges from the germline sequence, so it may reflect a read error. The chain carries TRBV10-3 and TRBJ2-1, with no clear D. CDR3 length: 16 amino acids. Germline CDR1 reads ENHRY; CDR2 reads SYGVKD. The CDR3 bases are TGTGCCATCAGTGAGTCTTCAGGAGAACATCATGATGAGCAACTCTTT. This gives the protein CAISESSGEHHDEQLF.

The chain couples TRBV5-4 to TRBJ1-6; possible D gene TRBD1, 5 bases. With 3 bases removed from V and 7 bases from J, the gap between germline ends came to 11 bases. Looked up from germline, CDR1 is SGHNT and CDR2 is YYREEE (reference sequence). The CDR3 loop spans 14 amino acids. As DNA, the CDR3 is TGTGCCAGCAGCTCTGACAGCGGCAATTCACCCCTCCACTTT. It yields the protein CASSSDSGNSPLHF.

The chain couples TRBV7-8 to TRBJ2-7; no firm D call. The length of the CDR3 is 18 residues. Germline CDR1 is SGHVS and CDR2 is FQNEAQ. V was cut by 1 base and J by 5 bases, with 24 bases left in between. In DNA, the CDR3 is TGTGCCAGCAGCTTAGAGCGCAGTACGTGGGCGCATTACGACGAGCAGTACGTC. Its translation is CASSLERSTWAHYDEQYV.

This chain links TRBV6-2 or TRBV6-3 with TRBJ1-5; D is perhaps TRBD1 (5 bases). Trimming cost V 0 bases and J 5 bases, with 8 bases left between them. Germline loops: CDR1 MNHEY, CDR2 SVGEGT. The CDR3 runs to 14 residues. CDR3 region: CASSYSGGHQPQHF. The CDR3 region has the DNA TGTGCCAGCAGTTACTCGGGGGGACATCAGCCCCAGCATTTT.

This chain joins TRBV9 and TRBJ2-3; weak D call: TRBD2 (6 bases). The CDR3 length is 13 residues. Germline V lookup: CDR1 SGDLS, CDR2 YYNGEE. The ends were cut back, 7 bases at V and 8 bases at J, with 17 bases in the middle. The CDR3 loop is CASGDGGKATQYF. CDR3 sequence (DNA): TGTGCCAGCGGGGACGGGGGAAAAGCTACGCAGTATTTT.

The rearrangement links TRBV11-3 to TRBJ2-1; possibly TRBD1 for D (6 bases). The V end was cut by 7 bases, the J end by 2 bases, with 15 bases between. The CDR3 has 15 residues. The V gene's germline CDR1 is SGHNT and CDR2 YENEEA. CDR3 nucleotide sequence: TGTGCCAGCACTAGACAGGCCAACGCCTACAATGAGCAGTTCTTC. As protein: CASTRQANAYNEQFF.

This chain connects TRBV13 to TRBJ2-2; the D is unclear. Trimming removed 5 bases at V and 6 bases at J, with 7 bases between. The CDR3 is 12 residues long. CDR1 and CDR2 from the germline V gene are PRHDT and FYEKMQ (reference sequence). The CDR3 coding sequence is TGTGCCAGCAGCCATGTACCCGGGGAGCTGTTTTTT. Protein: CASSHVPGELFF.

This clonotype was detected only a few times. V gene TRBV10-1 combines with J gene TRBJ2-2; no firm D call. Germline assignment: CDR1 WNHNN and CDR2 SYGVQD (reference sequence). Trimming left V 8 bases short and J 4 bases short, with 8 bases between. The CDR3 is 12 residues long. CDR3 loop: CASGLITGELFF. The CDR3, as DNA: TGCGCCAGCGGCCTAATCACCGGGGAGCTGTTTTTT.

The V gene is TRBV5-8, the J gene TRBJ1-1; unclear D gene. The germline V gene encodes CDR1 SGHTS and CDR2 YDEGEE. This CDR3 has 16 amino acids. Trimming stripped 4 bases from V and 0 bases from J, with 16 bases between. DNA for the CDR3: TGTGCCAGCAGCGTGACTCCCGTCGTCTTGAACACTGAAGCTTTCTTT. Translating gives CASSVTPVVLNTEAFF.

This chain joins TRBV7-3 and TRBJ2-5, with no clear D. The last part of the DNA fits TRBJ2-1 better; the J call may be wrong. Per the germline V gene, CDR1 is SGHTA and CDR2 is FQGTGA. The CDR3 spans 15 residues. The CDR3 loop reads CASSVGGPAYNEQFF. The CDR3, as DNA: TGTGCCAGCAGCGTAGGTGGCCCAGCGTACAATGAGCAGTTCTTC.

This clonotype was recorded once. The CDR3 does not end in the conserved phenylalanine or tryptophan, so this is likely a read error. The chain combines TRBV7-8 with TRBJ2-3; TRBD1 might be the D (5 bases). Matching the DNA end better, TRBJ1-5 makes the J call doubtful. CDR1 SGHVS and CDR2 FQNEAQ come from the germline V gene. The CDR3 consists of 13 residues. The CDR3 region has the DNA TGTGCCAGCAGCTTAAGGGGAGCAGACACGCAGCATTAT. Residues: CASSLRGADTQHY.

This clonotype has a handful of counts. The rearrangement joins TRBV10-2 to TRBJ2-3; perhaps TRBD1 as D (6 bases). The CDR3 sequence is 13 residues long. With 9 bases removed from V and 0 bases from J, the gap between germline ends came to 10 bases. In germline, CDR1 is WSHSY, CDR2 SAAADI. CDR3 amino acids: CASGGHSTDTQYF. The CDR3 bases are TGCGCCAGTGGGGGACACAGCACAGATACGCAGTATTTT.

In the case of this clonotype: One end of the junction is discordant with germline, which a read error may explain. V gene TRBV9 combines with J gene TRBJ1-6; possibly TRBD1 for D (5 bases). CDR3 length: 19 amino acids. Germline-derived CDR1 and CDR2 are SGDLS and YYNGEE. The CDR3: CAGSGGDHMGGIHNSPLHF. CDR3 nucleotide sequence: TGTGCCGGCAGCGGGGGGGACCACATGGGAGGTATCCATAATTCACCCCTCCACTTT.

The chain recombines TRBV20-1 with TRBJ2-7, with 14 positions matching TRBD2. CDR1 DFQATT and CDR2 SNEGSKA come from the germline V gene (reference sequence). The CDR3 consists of 17 residues. J lost 8 bases, V lost 6 bases, and 18 bases had no gene match. This chain's CDR3 is CSAKTGTSGSLGWQQYF. The CDR3 region has the DNA TGCAGTGCCAAAACCGGGACTAGCGGGAGTCTCGGCTGGCAGCAGTACTTC.

The CDR3 protein is CASSKRTGTPYEQYF. The DNA for the CDR3 is TGTGCCAGCAGCAAACGGACAGGGACCCCCTACGAGCAGTACTTC. V is TRBV13 and J is TRBJ2-7; 8 bases align to TRBD1. The germline CDR1 and CDR2 sequences are PRHDT and FYEKMQ (reference sequence). The CDR3 runs to 15 residues. V dropped 5 bases and J dropped 2; count of bases not matched to a gene: 8.

The CDR3 DNA reads TGTGCCAGCAGCTTTGAGGGAGGTCCGGCTGCGCTGTATTTT. It specifies CASSFEGGPAALYF. J is TRBJ2-3 and V is TRBV7-8, with D possibly TRBD2 on 6 matching bases. Germline lookup yields CDR1 SGHVS and CDR2 FQNEAQ. V lost 3 bases and J lost 14, with 21 bases in between. The CDR3 length is 14 residues.

This clonotype appeared a single time. This sequence joins TRBV7-9 and TRBJ1-4; 7 bases line up with TRBD1. The CDR3 length is 15 residues. Germline values: CDR1 SEHNR, CDR2 FQNEAQ (reference sequence). V dropped 6 bases and J dropped 0; count of bases not matched to a gene: 4. CDR3 bases: TGTGCCAGCAGTTGGACAGGAACAACTAATGAAAAACTGTTTTTT. This translates into CASSWTGTTNEKLFF.

The chain combines TRBV13 with TRBJ1-2, with 7 positions matching TRBD1. The CDR3 covers 15 residues. Trimming took 2 bases from V and 3 from J; bases not matched to a gene: 6. Germline V gene data show CDR1 as PRHDT and CDR2 as FYEKMQ (reference sequence). The CDR3 loop reads CASSLRGTADYGYTF. The CDR3 DNA is TGTGCCAGCAGCTTAAGAGGGACAGCCGACTATGGCTACACCTTC. Full variable domain (outside the CDR3, taken from reference TRBV13 and TRBJ1-2): AAGVIQSPRHLIKEKRETATLKCYPIPRHDTVYWYQQGPGQDPQFLISFYEKMQSDKGSIPDRFSAQQFSDYHSELNMSSLELGDSALYFCASSLRGTADYGYTFGSGTRLTVV.

This clonotype occurred once. The V call is TRBV20-1, the J call TRBJ2-1; D gene unclear. Germline V gene data show CDR1 as DFQATT and CDR2 as SNEGSKA (reference sequence). With 1 base removed from V and 7 bases from J, the gap between germline ends came to 14 bases. CDR3 length: 14 amino acids. This CDR3 is CSARVWAGLNEQFF. The CDR3 region has the DNA TGCAGTGCTAGAGTGTGGGCAGGCCTAAATGAGCAGTTCTTC.

This chain links TRBV9 with TRBJ2-2, with D perhaps matching TRBD1 (5 bases). Germline V lookup: CDR1 SGDLS, CDR2 YYNGEE. CDR3 length: 16 residues. V was trimmed by 5 bases and J by 9 bases, leaving 23 bases between them. CDR3 DNA: TGTGCCAGCAGAGCAGCAGGGAACATGCAGTACTGGGAGCTGTTTTTT. It encodes CASRAAGNMQYWELFF.

This clonotype has more than one count but fewer than ten. Because the CDR3's place on the DNA is in doubt, the DNA is left out and the CDR3 is given as listed by TCRdb. The rearrangement joins TRBV19 to TRBJ2-1; the table's TRBD2 call for D was not verified on the DNA. The CDR3 sequence runs 16 residues, both termini included. CDR1 and CDR2 from the germline V gene are LNHDA and SQIVND (reference sequence). This CDR3 is CASSIASGTYNEQFFF.

With respect to this clonotype: A junction end diverges from the germline sequence, so it may reflect a read error. The chain uses TRBV11-2 and TRBJ2-5; 8 bases line up with TRBD1. Germline CDR1 reads SGHAT; CDR2 reads FQNNGV. The CDR3 covers 14 residues. The DNA for the CDR3 is TGTGCCACCAGCTTAAGACAGGGGAAAGAGACCCAGTACTTC. This sequence encodes CATSLRQGKETQYF.